The T cell receptor beta chain under discussion was sequenced for a study of blood T cell repertoires in COVID-19. Study summary: Collection of acute and convalescent COVID-19 samples took place in the United States, Italy and Spain. T cells, B-cell-depleted T cells, or PBMCs supplied cDNA or gDNA.

Original analysis: Reference gene primers were amplified, and this amplification served to estimate nucleated cell counts. Some clones are missing from TCRdb's copy, which holds only in-frame ones; the method was immunoSEQ multiplex PCR. The D gene and trimming were derived from the DNA, and the V and J assignments and clone size from that table. The repertoire holds around 81,000 clones, with over 75% as singletons. The CDR3 runs to 12 residues. The ends were cut back, 5 bases at V and 11 bases at J, with 13 bases in the middle. Germline V gives CDR1 MNHEY, CDR2 SMNVEV (reference sequence). Sequencing input: peripheral blood. The chain couples TRBV27 to TRBJ2-1; weak D call: TRBD1 (6 bases). This receptor was taken from a man in his 70s with acute or convalescent COVID-19. This CDR3 is CASSLDRDKQFF. CDR3 nucleotide sequence: TGTGCCAGCAGTCTGGACCGGGACAAGCAGTTCTTC.